In this sample, the clone carrying this T cell receptor beta chain turned up a few times. These data come from a study of T cells after yellow fever vaccination. One entry per CDR3 protein, called by TCRdb with MiXCR from the 5' RACE reads. The sample includes more than 450,000 distinct CDR3 sequences, just over 20% of them seen just once. The ends lost 11 bases at V and 4 bases at J; junction bases unmatched: 10. The CDR3 extends over 14 amino acids. CDR1 is SGHTA, CDR2 FQGNSA, per germline. V usage is TRBV7-2 and J usage is TRBJ2-3; 9 bases fit TRBD1. This TCR was sampled from a man aged 18 to 29 who received the YFV17D yellow fever vaccine. The sample here was PBMCs, taken around 3 weeks after the first yellow fever vaccination. CDR3 coding DNA: TGTGCCGCCGGACAGGGGTTATTTTCAGATACGCAGTATTTT. Translating gives CAAGQGLFSDTQYF.